This T cell receptor (beta chain) was found in a study of spatial heterogeneity in lung cancer. Study-level background: Patients with untreated early-stage non-small cell lung cancer, numbering some 72, were the donors. PBMC samples from follow-up, when available, were sequenced at a median of about 2 years post-resection.

Every TCR cDNA molecule bore a unique molecular identifier. TCRdb passed the 5' RACE reads through MiXCR, listing each CDR3 protein once. Of about 16,000 distinct CDR3 sequences in the sample, roughly 6.5% were seen once. Time point noted: blood at routine non-recurrence follow-up after resection. Whole RNA obtained from tumor, nontumor lung or frozen PBMC underwent sequencing without sorting. Trimming took off 4 bases at V and 3 bases at J, with 7 bases between the two ends. The CDR3 sequence is 13 residues long. The V gene's germline CDR1 is WNHNN and CDR2 SYGVQD (reference sequence). The chain is built from TRBV10-1 and TRBJ1-5, with no clear D. The sample here was PBMCs, taken at follow-up. This TCR derives from a male donor with early-stage non-small cell lung cancer. The CDR3 sequence: CASSVGPNQPQHF. The CDR3 bases are TGCGCCAGCAGTGTTGGGCCCAATCAGCCCCAGCATTTT.